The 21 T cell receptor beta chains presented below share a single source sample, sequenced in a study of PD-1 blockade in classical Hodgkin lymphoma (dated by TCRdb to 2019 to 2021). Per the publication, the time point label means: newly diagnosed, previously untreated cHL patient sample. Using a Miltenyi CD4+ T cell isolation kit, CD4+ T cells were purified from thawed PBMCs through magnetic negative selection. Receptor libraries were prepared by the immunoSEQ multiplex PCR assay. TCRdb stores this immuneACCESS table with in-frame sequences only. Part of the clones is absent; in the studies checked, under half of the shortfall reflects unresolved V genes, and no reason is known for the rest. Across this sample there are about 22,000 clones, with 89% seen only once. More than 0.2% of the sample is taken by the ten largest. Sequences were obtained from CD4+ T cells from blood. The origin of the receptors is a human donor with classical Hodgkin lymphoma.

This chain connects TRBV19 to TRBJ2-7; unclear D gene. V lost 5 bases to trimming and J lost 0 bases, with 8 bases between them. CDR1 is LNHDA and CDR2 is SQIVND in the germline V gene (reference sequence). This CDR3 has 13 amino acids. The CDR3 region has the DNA TGTGCCAGTAGTCGGCGGTACTCCTACGAGCAGTACTTC. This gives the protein CASSRRYSYEQYF.

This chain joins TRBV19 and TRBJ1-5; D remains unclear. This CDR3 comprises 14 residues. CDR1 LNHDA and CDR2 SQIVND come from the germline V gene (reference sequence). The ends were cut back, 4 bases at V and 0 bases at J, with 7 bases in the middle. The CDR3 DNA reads TGTGCCAGTAGTACTTTCCATAGCAATCAGCCCCAGCATTTT. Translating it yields CASSTFHSNQPQHF.

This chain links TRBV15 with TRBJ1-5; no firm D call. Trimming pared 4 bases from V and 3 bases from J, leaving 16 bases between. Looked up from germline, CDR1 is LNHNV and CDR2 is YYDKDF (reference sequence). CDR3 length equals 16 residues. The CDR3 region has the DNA TGTGCCACCAGCACTATATCGGAGGGTTACAATCAGCCCCAGCATTTT. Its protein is CATSTISEGYNQPQHF.

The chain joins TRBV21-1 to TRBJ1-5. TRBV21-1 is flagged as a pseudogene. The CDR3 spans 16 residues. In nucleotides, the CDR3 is TGTGCCAGCAGCAAATATAACTCCGGGCGTGCTCAGCCCCAGCATTTT. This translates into CASSKYNSGRAQPQHF.

DNA of the CDR3: TGTGCCAGCAGCGGGCGTTGGGGCTACGAGCAGTACTTC. It codes for CASSGRWGYEQYF. This chain uses TRBV6-1 with TRBJ2-7; D is ambiguous. The V gene lost 6 bases and the J gene lost 3 bases, with 12 bases spanning the gap. CDR1 and CDR2 (germline): MNHNS, SASEGT. CDR3 size: 13 residues.

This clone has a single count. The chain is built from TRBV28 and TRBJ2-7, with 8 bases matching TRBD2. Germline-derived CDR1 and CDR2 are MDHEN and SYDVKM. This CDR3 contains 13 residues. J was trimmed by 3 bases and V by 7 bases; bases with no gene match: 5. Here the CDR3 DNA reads TGTGCCAGCACGGTTAGCGGGGACTACGAGCAGTACTTC. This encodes CASTVSGDYEQYF.

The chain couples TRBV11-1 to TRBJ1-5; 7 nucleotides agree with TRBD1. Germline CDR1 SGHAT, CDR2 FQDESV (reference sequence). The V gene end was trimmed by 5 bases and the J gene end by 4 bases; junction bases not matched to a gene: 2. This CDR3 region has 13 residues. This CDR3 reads CASSQGQNQPQHF. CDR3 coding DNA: TGTGCCAGCAGCCAGGGACAGAATCAGCCCCAGCATTTT.

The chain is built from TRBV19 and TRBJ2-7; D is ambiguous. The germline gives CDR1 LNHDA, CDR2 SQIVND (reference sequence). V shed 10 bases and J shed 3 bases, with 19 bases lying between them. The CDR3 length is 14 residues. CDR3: CANDHSSYYYEQYF. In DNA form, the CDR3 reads TGTGCCAACGATCATAGCTCCTACTACTACGAGCAGTACTTC.

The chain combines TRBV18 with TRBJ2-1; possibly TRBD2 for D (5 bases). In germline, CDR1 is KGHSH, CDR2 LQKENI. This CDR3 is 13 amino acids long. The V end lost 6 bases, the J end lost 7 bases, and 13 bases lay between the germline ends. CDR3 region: CASSRSGVNEQFF. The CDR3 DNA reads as TGTGCCAGCTCCCGAAGCGGCGTAAATGAGCAGTTCTTC.

Here the CDR3 reads CSVSGTLITDTQYF. Written as DNA, the CDR3 is TGCAGCGTTTCCGGGACACTAATCACAGATACGCAGTATTTT. The rearrangement joins TRBV29-1 to TRBJ2-3; tentative D call: TRBD1 (6 bases). V lost 5 bases and J 2 bases, leaving 14 bases between the germline ends. The CDR3 has 14 residues. Germline lookup yields CDR1 SQVTM and CDR2 ANQGSEA.

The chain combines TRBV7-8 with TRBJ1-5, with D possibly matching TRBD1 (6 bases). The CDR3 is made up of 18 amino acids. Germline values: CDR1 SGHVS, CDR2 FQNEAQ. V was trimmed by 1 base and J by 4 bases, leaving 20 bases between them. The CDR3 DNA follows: TGTGCCAGCAGCTTAGAACCACAGGGACTCTTAGCAAATCAGCCCCAGCATTTT. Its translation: CASSLEPQGLLANQPQHF.

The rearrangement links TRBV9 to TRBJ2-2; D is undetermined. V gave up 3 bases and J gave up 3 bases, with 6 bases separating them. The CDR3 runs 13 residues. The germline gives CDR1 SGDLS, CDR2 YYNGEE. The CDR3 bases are TGTGCCAGCAGCGGACAAGACACCGGGGAGCTGTTTTTT. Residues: CASSGQDTGELFF.

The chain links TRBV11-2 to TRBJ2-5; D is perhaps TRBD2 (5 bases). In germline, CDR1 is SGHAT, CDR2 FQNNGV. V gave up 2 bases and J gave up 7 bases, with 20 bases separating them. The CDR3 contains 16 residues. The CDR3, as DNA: TGTGCCAGCAGCTTAAACGCCGGGGTCCCAATTCGGACCCAGTACTTC. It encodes CASSLNAGVPIRTQYF.

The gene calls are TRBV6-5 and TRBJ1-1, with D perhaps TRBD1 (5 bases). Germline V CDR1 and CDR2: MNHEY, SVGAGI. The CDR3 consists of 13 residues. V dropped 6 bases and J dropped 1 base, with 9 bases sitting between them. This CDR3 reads CASSNTGNTEAFF. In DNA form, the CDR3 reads TGTGCCAGCAGCAACACAGGGAACACTGAAGCTTTCTTT.

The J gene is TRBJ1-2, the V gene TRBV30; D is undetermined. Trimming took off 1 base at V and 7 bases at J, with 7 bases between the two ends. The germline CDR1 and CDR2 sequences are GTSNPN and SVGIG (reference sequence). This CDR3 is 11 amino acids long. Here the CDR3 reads CAWSGFGGYTF. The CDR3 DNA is TGTGCCTGGAGTGGTTTCGGTGGCTACACCTTC.

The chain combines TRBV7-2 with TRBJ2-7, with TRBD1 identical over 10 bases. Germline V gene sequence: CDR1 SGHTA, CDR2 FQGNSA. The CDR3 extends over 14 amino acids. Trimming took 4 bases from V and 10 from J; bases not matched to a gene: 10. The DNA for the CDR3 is TGTGCCAGCAGCTCTGGGACCGGGACAGGGGACCAGTACTTC. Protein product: CASSSGTGTGDQYF.

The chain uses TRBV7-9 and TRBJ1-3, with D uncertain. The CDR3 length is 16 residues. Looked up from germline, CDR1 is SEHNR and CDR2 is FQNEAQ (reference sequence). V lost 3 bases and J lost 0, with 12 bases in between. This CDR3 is CASSFSDTVSGNTIYF. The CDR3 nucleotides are TGTGCCAGCAGCTTCTCAGACACCGTCTCTGGAAACACCATATATTTT.

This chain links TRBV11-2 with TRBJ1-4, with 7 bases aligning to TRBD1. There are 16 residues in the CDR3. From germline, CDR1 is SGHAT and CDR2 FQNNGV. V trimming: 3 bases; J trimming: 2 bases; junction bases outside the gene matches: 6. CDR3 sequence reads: CASSFGQAATNEKLFF. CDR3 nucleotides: TGTGCCAGCAGCTTCGGACAGGCGGCCACTAATGAAAAACTGTTTTTT. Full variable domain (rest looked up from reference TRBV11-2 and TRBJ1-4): EAGVAQSPRYKIIEKRQSVAFWCNPISGHATLYWYQQILGQGPKLLIQFQNNGVVDDSQLPKDRFSAERLKGVDSTLKIQPAKLEDSAVYLCASSFGQAATNEKLFFGSGTQLSVL.

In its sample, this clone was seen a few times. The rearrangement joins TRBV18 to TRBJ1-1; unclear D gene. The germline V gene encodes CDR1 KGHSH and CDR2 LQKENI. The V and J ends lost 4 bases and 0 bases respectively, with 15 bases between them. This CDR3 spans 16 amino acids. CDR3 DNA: TGTGCCAGCTCACTAGCGGACCCCCTCATGAACACTGAAGCTTTCTTT. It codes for CASSLADPLMNTEAFF.

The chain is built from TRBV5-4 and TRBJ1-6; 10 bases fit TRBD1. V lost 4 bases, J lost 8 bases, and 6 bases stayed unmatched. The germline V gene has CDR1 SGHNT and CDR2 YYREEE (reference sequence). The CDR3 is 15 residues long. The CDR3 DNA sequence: TGTGCCAGCAGCACCCCAGACAGGGGGCATTCACCCCTCCACTTT. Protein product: CASSTPDRGHSPLHF.

CDR3 sequence (DNA): TGTGCCAGCGGGACTACAGGGAAAGAAAAACTGTTTTTT. This codes for CASGTTGKEKLFF. The rearrangement uses TRBV7-2 and TRBJ1-4, with TRBD1 as a possible D gene (6 bases). The V gene lost 8 bases and the J gene lost 8 bases, with 15 bases spanning the gap. CDR1 is SGHTA, CDR2 FQGNSA, per germline. This CDR3 has 13 residues.